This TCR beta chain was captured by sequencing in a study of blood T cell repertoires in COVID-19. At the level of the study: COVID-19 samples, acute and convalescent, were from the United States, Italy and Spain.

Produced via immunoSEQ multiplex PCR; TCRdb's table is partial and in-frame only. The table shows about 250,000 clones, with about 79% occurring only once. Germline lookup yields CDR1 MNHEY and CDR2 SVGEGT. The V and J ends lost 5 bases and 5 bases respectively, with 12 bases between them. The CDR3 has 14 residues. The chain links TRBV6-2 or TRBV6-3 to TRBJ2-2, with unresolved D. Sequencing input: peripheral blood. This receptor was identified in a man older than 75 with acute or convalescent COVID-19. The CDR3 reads CASSSLRVTGELFF. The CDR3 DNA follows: TGTGCCAGCAGTAGCCTACGGGTGACCGGGGAGCTGTTTTTT.